This TCR beta chain was identified during a study of T cell responses to AZD1222 COVID-19 vaccine. Background on the study: Pooled in the analysis were second doses at about 4 or about 12 weeks.

CDR1 is MNHNS and CDR2 is SASEGT in the germline V gene. The CDR3 runs 17 residues. The V gene lost 3 bases and the J gene lost 4 bases, with 19 bases spanning the gap. General study findings and limits: Across the whole spike, CD4 TCRs peaked at regions 160-218 and 743-854. An increase in Spike-specific TCR breadth and depth was observed after two AZD1222 doses.

For this clone: No antigen is known for it.

The table came from immunoSEQ multiplex PCR; TCRdb's copy has only in-frame clones and leaves some out. The table lists about 120,000 clones, under 90% of them singletons. Sequencing was performed on peripheral blood, taken on day 0 of AZD1222 vaccination. This clonotype was obtained from an adult in good health. The rearrangement uses TRBV6-1 and TRBJ1-5; D unclear. The DNA for the CDR3 is TGTGCCAGCAGTGATCAACCCGACGGGAAAAAAAATCAGCCCCAGCATTTT. Translation gives CASSDQPDGKKNQPQHF.